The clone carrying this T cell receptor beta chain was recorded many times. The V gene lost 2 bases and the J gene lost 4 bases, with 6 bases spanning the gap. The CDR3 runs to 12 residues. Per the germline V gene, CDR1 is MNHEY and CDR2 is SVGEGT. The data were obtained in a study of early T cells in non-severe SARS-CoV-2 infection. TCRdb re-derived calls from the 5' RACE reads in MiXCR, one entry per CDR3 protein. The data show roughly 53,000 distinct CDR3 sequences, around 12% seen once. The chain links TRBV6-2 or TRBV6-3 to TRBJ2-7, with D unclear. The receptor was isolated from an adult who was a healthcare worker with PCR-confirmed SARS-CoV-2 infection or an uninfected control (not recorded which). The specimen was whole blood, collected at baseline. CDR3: CASSYVSYEQYF. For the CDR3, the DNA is TGTGCCAGCAGTTACGTTTCTTACGAGCAGTACTTC.